The 4 T cell receptor beta chains listed next were all sequenced from one sample in a study of T cells in localized non-small cell lung cancer. The assay was immunoSEQ multiplex PCR, and TCRdb's table has in-frame clones only and misses some. The sample yields about 61,000 clones, over 85% seen once. The sample consisted of peripheral blood, taken before any cancer treatment. These TCRs come from a man aged 40-75 years with stage I squamous cell lung carcinoma.

This chain uses TRBV9 with TRBJ2-7; possibly TRBD2 for D (5 bases). V was trimmed by 3 bases and J by 0 bases, leaving 13 bases between them. The CDR3 has 15 amino acids. The germline gives CDR1 SGDLS, CDR2 YYNGEE. This CDR3 is CASSARMGSSYEQYF. CDR3 DNA sequence: TGTGCCAGCAGCGCCCGCATGGGGAGCTCCTACGAGCAGTACTTC.

V usage is TRBV28 and J usage is TRBJ2-4, with TRBD2 as a possible D gene (6 bases). Trimming stripped 6 bases from V and 0 bases from J, with 12 bases between. Looked up from germline, CDR1 is MDHEN and CDR2 is SYDVKM. The CDR3 covers 15 residues. The CDR3 coding sequence is TGTGCCAGCAGCCGGGGGAGGTTAGCCAAAAACATTCAGTACTTC. This translates into CASSRGRLAKNIQYF.

V is TRBV18 and J is TRBJ2-3; maybe TRBD2 (5 bases). The V and J ends lost 3 bases and 3 bases respectively, with 16 bases between them. The CDR3 spans 16 residues. Germline CDR1 reads KGHSH; CDR2 reads LQKENI. The CDR3 DNA follows: TGTGCCAGCTCACCTCTGGGAGAGGAGGTGACAGATACGCAGTATTTT. Encoded protein: CASSPLGEEVTDTQYF.

This sequence joins TRBV2 and TRBJ1-1, with unresolved D. Germline values: CDR1 SNHLY, CDR2 FYNNEI. The CDR3 spans 16 residues. Trimming pared 0 bases from V and 4 bases from J, leaving 15 bases between. The CDR3 is CASSEAPLQGFTEAFF. The CDR3 region has the DNA TGTGCCAGCAGTGAAGCCCCACTACAAGGGTTCACTGAAGCTTTCTTT.